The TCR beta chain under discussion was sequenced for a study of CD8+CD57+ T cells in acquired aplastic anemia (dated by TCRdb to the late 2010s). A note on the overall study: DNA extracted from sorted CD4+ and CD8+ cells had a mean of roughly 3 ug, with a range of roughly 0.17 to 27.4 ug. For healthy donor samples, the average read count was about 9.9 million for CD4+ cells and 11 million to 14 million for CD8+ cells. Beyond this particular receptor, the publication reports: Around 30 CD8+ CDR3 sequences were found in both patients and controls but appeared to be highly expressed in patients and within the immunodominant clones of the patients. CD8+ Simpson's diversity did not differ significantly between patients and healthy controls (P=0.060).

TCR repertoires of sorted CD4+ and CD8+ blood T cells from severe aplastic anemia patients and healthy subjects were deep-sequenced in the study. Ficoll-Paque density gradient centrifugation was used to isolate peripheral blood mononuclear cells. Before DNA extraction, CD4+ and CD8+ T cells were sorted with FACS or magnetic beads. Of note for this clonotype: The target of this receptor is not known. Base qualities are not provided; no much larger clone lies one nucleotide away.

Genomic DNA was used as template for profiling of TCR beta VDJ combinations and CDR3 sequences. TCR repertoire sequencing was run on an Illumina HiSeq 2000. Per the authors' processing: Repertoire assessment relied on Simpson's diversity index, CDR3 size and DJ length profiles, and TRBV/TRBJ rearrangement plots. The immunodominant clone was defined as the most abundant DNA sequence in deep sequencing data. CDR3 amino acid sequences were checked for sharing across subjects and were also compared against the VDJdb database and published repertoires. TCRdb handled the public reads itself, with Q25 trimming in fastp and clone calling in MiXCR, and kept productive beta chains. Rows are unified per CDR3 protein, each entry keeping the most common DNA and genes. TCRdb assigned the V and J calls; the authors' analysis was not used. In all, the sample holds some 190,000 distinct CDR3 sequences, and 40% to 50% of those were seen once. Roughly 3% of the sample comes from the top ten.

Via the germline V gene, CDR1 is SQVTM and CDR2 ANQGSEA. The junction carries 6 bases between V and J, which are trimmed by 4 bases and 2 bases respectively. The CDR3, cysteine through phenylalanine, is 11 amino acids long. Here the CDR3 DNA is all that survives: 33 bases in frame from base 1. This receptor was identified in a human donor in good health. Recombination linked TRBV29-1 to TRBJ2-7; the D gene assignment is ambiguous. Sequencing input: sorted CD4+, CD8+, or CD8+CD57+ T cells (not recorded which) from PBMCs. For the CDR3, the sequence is CSVARTYEQYF. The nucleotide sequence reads TGCAGCGTTGCCCGAACCTACGAGCAGTACTTC.